A single sample is the source of the 3 T cell receptor beta chains below, sequenced in a study of T-cell memory formation after mild COVID-19. TCRdb called the 5' RACE reads again in MiXCR, with one record for every CDR3 protein. Counted here are hundreds of thousands of distinct CDR3 sequences, about a fifth occurring once; the ten biggest clones make up about 8.2%. The sequencing input was PBMCs or a T cell subset sorted from them (not recorded which). The receptors were sampled from an adult woman who had mild COVID-19 (a few samples of this study predate the infection). Cell type and time point are not known.

V is TRBV7-2 and J is TRBJ1-2, with D possibly being TRBD1 (5 bases). This CDR3 spans 15 amino acids. Germline values: CDR1 SGHTA, CDR2 FQGNSA. V shed 1 base and J shed 7 bases, with 16 bases lying between them. The chain's CDR3 is CASSLDPVGGGGYTF. CDR3 in DNA: TGTGCCAGCAGCTTAGACCCCGTGGGGGGGGGTGGCTACACCTTC.

This clonotype was seen a few times. The chain is built from TRBV12-3 or TRBV12-4 and TRBJ2-6, with 7 bases lining up with TRBD1. The CDR3 totals 16 residues. The V gene end was trimmed by 6 bases and the J gene end by 0 bases; junction bases not matched to a gene: 5. CDR3 bases: TGTGCCAGCAGCGGACAGGTCTTCTCTGGGGCCAACGTCCTGACTTTC. This gives the protein CASSGQVFSGANVLTF.

This clonotype came up a few times. The genes are TRBV24-1 and TRBJ2-7; 9 nucleotides agree with TRBD1. The junction had 8 bases not matched to a gene; V was cut back by 1 base and J by 2 bases. Germline V lookup: CDR1 KGHDR, CDR2 SFDVKD. This CDR3 has 17 amino acids. The CDR3 sequence: CATSDFPTGGKAYEQYF. The CDR3 DNA reads as TGTGCCACCAGTGATTTCCCTACAGGGGGCAAGGCCTACGAGCAGTACTTC.